The 20 T cell receptor beta chains listed next were all sequenced from one sample in a study of CD8+CD57+ T cells in acquired aplastic anemia (dated by TCRdb to the late 2010s). Flow cytometry had shown CD8+CD57+ cell expansion in the patients selected for sequencing. Sequencing relied on an Illumina HiSeq 2000. Genomic DNA was used as template for profiling of TCR beta VDJ combinations and CDR3 sequences. The public sequencing data were trimmed at Q25 with fastp and processed into clonotypes with MiXCR by TCRdb, which kept only in-frame beta chains. Entries are consolidated by CDR3 protein sequence, retaining the most common genes and DNA. This sample lists approximately 250,000 distinct CDR3 sequences; approximately 79% were detected once. Jointly, the top ten make up 42% of the sample. The specimen sequenced was sorted CD4+, CD8+, or CD8+CD57+ T cells (not recorded which) from PBMCs. The source of these receptors is a human donor with aplastic anemia.

V is TRBV7-9 and J is TRBJ2-6; D uncertain. Germline V gives CDR1 SEHNR, CDR2 FQNEAQ (reference sequence). This CDR3 is 17 amino acids long. The V end was cut by 3 bases, the J end by 13 bases, with 25 bases between. The CDR3 protein is CASSFGRIPWSDEVLTF. The CDR3 DNA sequence: TGTGCCAGCAGCTTTGGAAGAATCCCGTGGAGCGACGAGGTCCTGACTTTC.

With regard to this clonotype: Germline and junction disagree at one end, which may indicate a read error. The CDR3 bases are TGTGCCAGCGTAGAGGGGGGCACCGATACGCAGTATTTT. Translating it yields CASVEGGTDTQYF. This sequence joins TRBV2 and TRBJ2-3; tentatively, D is TRBD1 or TRBD2 (6 bases each). CDR1 and CDR2 from the germline V gene are SNHLY and FYNNEI. The CDR3 is made up of 13 amino acids.

Comments on this clonotype: Since the CDR3 does not end with the conserved phenylalanine or tryptophan, this likely comes from a read error. Because the CDR3's place on the DNA is in doubt, the DNA is left out and the CDR3 is given as listed by TCRdb. The rearrangement links TRBV11-1 to TRBJ2-2. Germline CDR1 and CDR2: SGHAT and FQDESV (reference sequence). The CDR3 has 13 amino acids, counting both end residues. The CDR3: CASSLTNTGEPFL.

The chain's CDR3 is CASGDRGPATEQYF. DNA for the CDR3: TGTGCCAGCGGGGACCGGGGCCCAGCCACGGAGCAGTACTTC. The rearrangement uses TRBV2 and TRBJ2-7, with D tentatively TRBD1 or TRBD2 (5 bases each). The germline V gene has CDR1 SNHLY and CDR2 FYNNEI. This CDR3 has 14 amino acids. V shed 8 bases and J shed 7 bases, with 21 bases lying between them.

With respect to this clonotype: One junction end does not reproduce the germline sequence, and a read error may be involved. The CDR3 is CASSLAHGTDETRYF. Written as DNA, the CDR3 is TGTGCCAGCAGCTTAGCCCACGGGACAGATGAGACCCGGTACTTC. V usage is TRBV7-2 and J usage is TRBJ2-5; TRBD1 matches at 7 bases. This CDR3 spans 15 amino acids. Per the germline V gene, CDR1 is SGHTA and CDR2 is FQGNSA.

A remark on this clonotype: A read error is likely, as this CDR3 ends without the conserved phenylalanine or tryptophan. No DNA is shown, since the ends of the CDR3 on it are uncertain; the CDR3 is the one TCRdb lists. V gene TRBV7-2 combines with J gene TRBJ2-5; the table's D call of TRBD1 was not tested on the DNA. Looked up from germline, CDR1 is SGHTA and CDR2 is FQGNSA. A total of 14 residues make up the CDR3, ends included. CDR3 protein: CASSRGKGGGSTSV.

This clonotype was detected only a few times. The rearrangement joins TRBV10-3 to TRBJ2-1; 10 bases align to TRBD1. Germline assignment: CDR1 ENHRY and CDR2 SYGVKD. The CDR3 totals 15 residues. V trimming: 7 bases; J trimming: 8 bases; junction bases outside the gene matches: 11. CDR3 region: CAIKRQGADGYEQFF. CDR3 nucleotides: TGTGCCATCAAGAGACAGGGGGCGGATGGTTATGAGCAGTTCTTC.

The chain recombines TRBV7-9 with TRBJ1-2; 10 bases fit TRBD1. The CDR3 has 16 residues. V lost 1 base to trimming and J lost 4 bases; unmatched junction nucleotides: 6. Germline V gene lookup returns CDR1 SEHNR and CDR2 FQNEAQ (reference sequence). The CDR3: CASSLGGDRGVYGYTF. Written as DNA, the CDR3 is TGTGCCAGCAGCTTAGGAGGGGACAGGGGTGTCTATGGCTACACCTTC.

This clonotype appeared a few times. The CDR3, as DNA: TGTGCCTGGAGGCCCGCCCAGGGATTGGGGACTGAAGCTTTCTTT. Encoded protein: CAWRPAQGLGTEAFF. The rearrangement links TRBV30 to TRBJ1-1, with D perhaps matching TRBD1 (5 bases). The length of the CDR3 is 15 residues. Germline assignment: CDR1 GTSNPN and CDR2 SVGIG (reference sequence). V lost 3 bases and J lost 5, with 19 bases in between.

This CDR3 reads CASSLAAGGDTQFF. CDR3 coding DNA: TGTGCCAGCAGCTTAGCGGCCGGGGGCGATACGCAGTTCTTC. The rearrangement links TRBV7-8 to TRBJ2-1; TRBD1 or TRBD2 may be the D gene (6 bases each). Germline V lookup: CDR1 SGHVS, CDR2 FQNEAQ. This CDR3 spans 14 amino acids. Trimming removed 0 bases from V and 12 bases from J, with 15 bases in between.

The V call is TRBV7-6, the J call TRBJ2-5, with no clear D. The CDR3 contains 17 residues. Germline values: CDR1 SGHVS, CDR2 FNYEAQ. The V end was cut by 8 bases, the J end by 7 bases, with 29 bases between. Written as DNA, the CDR3 is TGTGCCAGCTCCTCCCATCCCACAGATACTCAGTATTTGACCCAGTACTTC. It codes for CASSSHPTDTQYLTQYF.

In the case of this clonotype: Its ends do not fully match the called genes, so a read error is possible. The V call is TRBV7-9, the J call TRBJ2-7, with TRBD1 matching 8 bases. CDR3 length equals 14 residues. CDR1 is SEHNR and CDR2 is FQNEAQ in the germline V gene (reference sequence). This chain's CDR3 is CASSHPDRVDEKYF. The CDR3 nucleotides read TGTGCCAGCAGCCACCCGGACAGGGTCGACGAGAAGTACTTC.

For this clonotype: Since the CDR3 does not end with the conserved phenylalanine or tryptophan, this likely comes from a read error. No DNA is shown, since the ends of the CDR3 on it are uncertain; the CDR3 is the one TCRdb lists. The chain has TRBV9 and TRBJ2-3; the listed D gene, TRBD1, was not tested against the DNA. 13 amino acids form the CDR3, both terminal residues included. The germline CDR1 and CDR2 sequences are SGDLS and YYNGEE. CDR3 sequence: CASSDGSATQHFV.

This clonotype was observed a single time. The chain links TRBV7-2 to TRBJ2-7; tentatively, D is TRBD2 (6 bases). The V and J ends lost 5 bases and 5 bases respectively, with 13 bases between them. The CDR3 is 13 residues long. Germline V gives CDR1 SGHTA, CDR2 FQGNSA. The CDR3 DNA is TGTGCCAGCAGCCCCAGCGGGTTCGACGAGCAGTACTTC. It is translated as CASSPSGFDEQYF.

The chain carries TRBV2 and TRBJ2-1; 9 bases are a match to TRBD1. The V gene end was trimmed by 5 bases and the J gene end by 10 bases; junction bases not matched to a gene: 9. CDR1 and CDR2 from the germline V gene are SNHLY and FYNNEI. The CDR3 covers 14 residues. Here the CDR3 reads CASSSGTGTHEQFF. Here the CDR3 DNA reads TGTGCCAGCAGTTCCGGGACAGGGACCCACGAGCAGTTCTTC.

The V call is TRBV20-1, the J call TRBJ2-7; TRBD2 matches at 9 bases. CDR3 length equals 15 residues. J gave up 6 bases and V 3 bases, and 12 bases lay outside the gene matches. CDR1 DFQATT and CDR2 SNEGSKA come from the germline V gene (reference sequence). CDR3 sequence: CSARSVGGGAGEQYF. The CDR3, as DNA: TGCAGTGCTAGGTCGGTAGGCGGGGGGGCCGGCGAGCAGTACTTC.

This chain connects TRBV7-2 to TRBJ1-6; 7 nucleotides align to TRBD1. The V gene end was trimmed by 5 bases and the J gene end by 11 bases; junction bases not matched to a gene: 15. The CDR3 length is 16 residues. Per germline, CDR1 SGHTA and CDR2 FQGNSA. The CDR3 DNA sequence: TGTGCCAGCAGCCAGCGTCGACAGGGTCATACTCCACCCCTCCACTTT. Its protein product is CASSQRRQGHTPPLHF.

A remark on this clonotype: Since no conserved phenylalanine or tryptophan closes the CDR3, a read error is the likely cause. The limits of the CDR3 on the DNA are not certain, so only TCRdb's listed CDR3 is given. The chain employs TRBV7-3 and TRBJ2-3; TRBD1 is the table's D call, not checked against the DNA. The germline V gene encodes CDR1 SGHTA and CDR2 FQGTGA. The CDR3 length equals 13 residues, ends included. The CDR3 sequence is CASSGGTSRGRSS.

The chain joins TRBV20-1 to TRBJ1-6; D unclear. Trimming cost V 1 base and J 10 bases, with 11 bases left between them. The CDR3 spans 13 residues. Germline CDR1 is DFQATT and CDR2 is SNEGSKA (reference sequence). The CDR3 DNA reads as TGCAGTGCTAGAGCAGGTTCTGGGTCACCCCTCCACTTT. The encoded protein is CSARAGSGSPLHF.

This chain connects TRBV5-5 to TRBJ2-3; 10 positions match TRBD1. The germline V gene has CDR1 SGHKS and CDR2 YYEKEE (reference sequence). Trimming cost V 3 bases and J 2 bases; bases outside gene matches: 6. This CDR3 region has 16 residues. In DNA form, the CDR3 reads TGTGCCAGCAGCTCGGACAGGGGGGATCACACAGATACGCAGTATTTT. Its translation: CASSSDRGDHTDTQYF.